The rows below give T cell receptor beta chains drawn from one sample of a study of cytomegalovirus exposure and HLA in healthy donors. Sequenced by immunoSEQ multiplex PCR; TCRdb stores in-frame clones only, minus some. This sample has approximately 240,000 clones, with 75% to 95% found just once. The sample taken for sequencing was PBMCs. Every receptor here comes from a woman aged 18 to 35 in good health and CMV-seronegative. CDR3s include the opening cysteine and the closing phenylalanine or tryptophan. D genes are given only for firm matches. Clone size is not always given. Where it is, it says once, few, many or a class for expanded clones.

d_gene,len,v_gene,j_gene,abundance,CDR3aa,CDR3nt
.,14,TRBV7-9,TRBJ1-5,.,CASSLAAQEQPQHF,TGTGCCAGCAGCTTAGCGGCCCAGGAACAGCCCCAGCATTTT
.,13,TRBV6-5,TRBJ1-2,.,CASSITGNYGYTF,TGTGCCAGCAGCATAACAGGGAACTATGGCTACACCTTC
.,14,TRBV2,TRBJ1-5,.,CASSAARSYQPQHF,TGTGCCAGCAGTGCCGCCAGGTCCTATCAGCCCCAGCATTTT
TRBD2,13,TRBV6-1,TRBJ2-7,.,CASRGSGSGEQYF,TGTGCCAGCAGGGGAAGCGGGAGCGGCGAGCAGTACTTC
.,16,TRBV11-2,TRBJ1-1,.,CASSLVTGNVNTEAFF,TGTGCCAGCAGCTTAGTTACAGGGAATGTTAACACTGAAGCTTTCTTT
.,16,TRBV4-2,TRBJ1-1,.,CASSQEGGGRDTEAFF,TGTGCCAGCAGCCAAGAGGGCGGGGGTAGGGACACTGAAGCTTTCTTT
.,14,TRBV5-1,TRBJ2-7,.,CASSLEGVPYEQYF,TGCGCCAGCAGCTTGGAGGGGGTGCCCTACGAGCAGTACTTC
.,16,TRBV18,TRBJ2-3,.,CASSPPYSTSTDTQYF,TGTGCCAGCTCACCACCTTACAGTACTAGCACAGATACGCAGTATTTT
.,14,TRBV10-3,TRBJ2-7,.,CAISTQGGLDEQYF,TGTGCCATCAGTACACAGGGAGGGCTGGACGAGCAGTACTTC
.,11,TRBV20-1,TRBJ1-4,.,CSAIPVEKLFF,TGCAGTGCTATCCCCGTGGAAAAACTGTTTTTT
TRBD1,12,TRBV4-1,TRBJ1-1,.,CASSHGTAEAFF,TGCGCCAGCAGCCACGGGACAGCTGAAGCTTTCTTT
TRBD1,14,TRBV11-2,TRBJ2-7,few,CASSLGTGGYEQYF,TGTGCCAGCAGCTTAGGGACAGGGGGCTACGAGCAGTACTTC
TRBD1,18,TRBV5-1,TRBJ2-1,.,CASSLGGTGTGGKNEQFF,TGCGCCAGCAGCTTGGGTGGGACCGGGACAGGGGGAAAGAATGAGCAGTTCTTC
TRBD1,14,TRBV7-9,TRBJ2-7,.,CASSAPGQVYEQYF,TGTGCCAGCAGCGCACCGGGACAGGTCTACGAGCAGTACTTC
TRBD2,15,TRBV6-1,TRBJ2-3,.,CASSGASGGIDTQYF,TGTGCCAGCAGTGGAGCGTCGGGGGGAATAGATACGCAGTATTTT
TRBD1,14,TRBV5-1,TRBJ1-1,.,CASSTGTERAEAFF,TGCGCCAGCAGCACCGGGACAGAGAGAGCTGAAGCTTTCTTT
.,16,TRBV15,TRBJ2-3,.,CATSRSTAASTDTQYF,TGTGCCACCAGCAGGTCGACAGCCGCTAGCACAGATACGCAGTATTTT
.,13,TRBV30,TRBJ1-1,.,CASSKGGGTEAFF,TGTGCCTCCTCCAAAGGGGGGGGCACTGAAGCTTTCTTT
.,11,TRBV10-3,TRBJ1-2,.,CAIETEYGYTF,TGTGCCATCGAAACAGAATATGGCTACACCTTC
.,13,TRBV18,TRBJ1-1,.,CASSPSGNTEAFF,TGTGCCAGCTCACCATCAGGGAACACTGAAGCTTTCTTT
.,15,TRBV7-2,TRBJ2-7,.,CASSLGAGGTYEQYF,TGTGCCAGCAGCTTAGGGGCAGGGGGGACCTACGAGCAGTACTTC
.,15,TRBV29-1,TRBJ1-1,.,CSVVPHLGVVTEAFF,TGCAGCGTTGTTCCGCATCTCGGGGTGGTCACTGAAGCTTTCTTT
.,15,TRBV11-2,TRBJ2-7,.,CASSLETGYSYEQYF,TGTGCCAGCAGCTTGGAAACAGGTTACTCCTACGAGCAGTACTTC
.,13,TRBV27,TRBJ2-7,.,CASSPRGIHEQYF,TGTGCCAGCAGTCCCCGCGGGATCCACGAGCAGTACTTC
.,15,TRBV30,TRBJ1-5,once,CAWRAGEYSNQPQHF,TGTGCCTGGAGGGCGGGGGAATATAGCAATCAGCCCCAGCATTTT
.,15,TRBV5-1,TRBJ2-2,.,CASSFRQGGTGELFF,TGCGCCAGCAGCTTCCGACAGGGAGGCACCGGGGAGCTGTTTTTT
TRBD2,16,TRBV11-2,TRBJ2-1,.,CASSLGGIAGAGEQFF,TGTGCCAGCAGCTTGGGGGGAATAGCGGGAGCGGGTGAGCAGTTCTTC
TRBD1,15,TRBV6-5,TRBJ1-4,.,CASSDYRGANEKLFF,TGTGCCAGCAGTGACTACAGGGGAGCTAATGAAAAACTGTTTTTT
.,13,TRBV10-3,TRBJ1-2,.,CAISEWSSYGYTF,TGTGCCATCAGTGAATGGTCGAGTTATGGCTACACCTTC
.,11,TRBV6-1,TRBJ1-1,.,CASEENTEAFF,TGTGCCAGCGAGGAGAACACTGAAGCTTTCTTT
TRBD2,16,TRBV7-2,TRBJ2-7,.,CASSPPGLAGGYEQYF,TGTGCCAGCAGCCCACCTGGGCTAGCGGGAGGCTACGAGCAGTACTTC
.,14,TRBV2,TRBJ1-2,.,CASIGSRAGYGYTF,TGTGCCAGCATCGGGAGCAGGGCTGGCTATGGCTACACCTTC
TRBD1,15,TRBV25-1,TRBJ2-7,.,CASSEWGQGVREQYF,TGTGCCAGCAGTGAATGGGGACAGGGCGTGCGCGAGCAGTACTTC
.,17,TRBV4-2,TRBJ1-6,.,CASSPGSKIGETSPLHF,TGTGCCAGCAGCCCCGGCTCAAAGATCGGGGAAACTTCACCCCTCCACTTT
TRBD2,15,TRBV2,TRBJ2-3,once,CASSGLAGSTDTQYF,TGTGCCAGCAGTGGGCTAGCGGGAAGCACAGATACGCAGTATTTT
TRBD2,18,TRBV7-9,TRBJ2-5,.,CASSLRTSGFTGQETQYF,TGTGCCAGCAGCTTGCGTACTAGCGGGTTCACAGGCCAAGAGACCCAGTACTTC
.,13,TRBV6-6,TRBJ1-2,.,CASSPTTGYGYTF,TGTGCCAGCAGTCCAACGACAGGCTATGGCTACACCTTC
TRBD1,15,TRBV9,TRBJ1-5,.,CASSRARDRDQPQHF,TGTGCCAGCAGCCGAGCTAGGGACAGGGACCAGCCCCAGCATTTT